This T cell receptor (beta chain) derives from a study of human T cells and chemical hapten exposure. Whole-study context: Weekly administration of diphenylcyclopropenone to the scalp of patients continued throughout the roughly 25-week study.

As for this clonotype: As yet, its antigen is unknown.

Time point indicated: pre-sensitization, week 0. Treatment defined: therapeutic diphenylcyclopropenone sensitization with weekly scalp DPC. This CDR3 is built from 15 residues. V lost 3 bases and J 7 bases, leaving 15 bases between the germline ends. From germline, CDR1 is MGHRA and CDR2 YSYEKL. TCRdb called the RACE reads again in MiXCR, with one record for every CDR3 protein. This sample has fewer than 200,000 distinct CDR3 sequences, with roughly 30% found just once. Study-level results: TCRs above 1 in 1000 frequency did not change with DPC sensitization. Significantly more large CDR3 similarity clusters were formed by expanded TCRs than by controls.

Sequenced material: whole blood, taken in connection with sensitization to the hapten diphenylcyclopropenone (DPC). The sequence came from a woman in her twenties or thirties with alopecia areata. Some clones in this sample may be carry-over from other donors' samples. The chain joins TRBV4-1 to TRBJ1-4; D possibly corresponds to TRBD1 (6 bases). The CDR3 DNA reads TGCGCCAGCAGCCAGGGCAGGGGACGGGCTGAAAAACTGTTTTTT. It yields the protein CASSQGRGRAEKLFF.